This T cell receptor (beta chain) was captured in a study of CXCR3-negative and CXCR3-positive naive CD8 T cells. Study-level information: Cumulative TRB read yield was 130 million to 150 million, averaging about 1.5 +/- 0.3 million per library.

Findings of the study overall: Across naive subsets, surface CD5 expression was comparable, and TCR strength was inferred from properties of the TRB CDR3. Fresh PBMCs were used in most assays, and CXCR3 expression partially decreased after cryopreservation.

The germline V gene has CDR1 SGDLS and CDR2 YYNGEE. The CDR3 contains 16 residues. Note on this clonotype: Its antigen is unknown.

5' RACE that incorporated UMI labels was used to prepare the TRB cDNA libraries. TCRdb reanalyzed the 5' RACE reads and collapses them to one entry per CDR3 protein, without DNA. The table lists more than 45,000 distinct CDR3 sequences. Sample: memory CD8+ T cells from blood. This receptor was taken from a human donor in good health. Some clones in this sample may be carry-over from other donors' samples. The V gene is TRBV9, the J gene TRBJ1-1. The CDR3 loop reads CASSVVSGPMNTEAFF.